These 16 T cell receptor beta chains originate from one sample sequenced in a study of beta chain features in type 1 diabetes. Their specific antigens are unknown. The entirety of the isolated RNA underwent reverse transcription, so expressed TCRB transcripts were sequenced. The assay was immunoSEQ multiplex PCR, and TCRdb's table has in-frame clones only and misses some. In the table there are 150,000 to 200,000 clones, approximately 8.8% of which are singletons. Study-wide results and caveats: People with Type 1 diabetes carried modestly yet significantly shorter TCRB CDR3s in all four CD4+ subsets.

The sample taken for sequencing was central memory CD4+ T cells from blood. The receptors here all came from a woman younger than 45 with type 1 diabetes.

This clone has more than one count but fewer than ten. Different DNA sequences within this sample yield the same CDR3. In nucleotides, the CDR3 is TGTGCCAGCAGTTATAGCGGGAGCTCCTACGAGCAGTACTTC. Encoded protein: CASSYSGSSYEQYF. The V and J genes are TRBV6-6 and TRBJ2-7; 9 bases are a match to TRBD2. The CDR3 consists of 14 residues. The germline V gene has CDR1 MNHNY and CDR2 SVGAGI (reference sequence). Unmatched junction bases numbered 0, after V lost 3 bases and J lost 0 bases.

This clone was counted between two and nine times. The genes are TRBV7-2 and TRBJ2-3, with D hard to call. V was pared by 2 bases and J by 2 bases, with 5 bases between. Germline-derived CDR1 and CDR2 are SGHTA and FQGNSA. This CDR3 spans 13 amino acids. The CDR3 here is CASSLSHTDTQYF. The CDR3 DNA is TGTGCCAGCAGCTTATCCCACACAGATACGCAGTATTTT.

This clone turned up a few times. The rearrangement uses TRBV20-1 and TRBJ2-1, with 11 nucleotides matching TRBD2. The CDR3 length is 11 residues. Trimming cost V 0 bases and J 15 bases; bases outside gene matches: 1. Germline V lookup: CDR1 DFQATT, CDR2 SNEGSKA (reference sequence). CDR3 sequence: CSARDSGRVFF. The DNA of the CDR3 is TGCAGTGCTAGAGATAGCGGGAGGGTGTTCTTC.

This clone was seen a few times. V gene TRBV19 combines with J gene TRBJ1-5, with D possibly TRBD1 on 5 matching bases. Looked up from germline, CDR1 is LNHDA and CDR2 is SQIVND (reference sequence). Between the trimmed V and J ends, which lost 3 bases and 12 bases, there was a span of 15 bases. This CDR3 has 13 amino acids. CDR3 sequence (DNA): TGTGCCAGTAGTATTTTGGGCGATCAGGGCCAGCATTTT. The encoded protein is CASSILGDQGQHF.

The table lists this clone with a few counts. CDR3 region: CASSLTTSYSYNEQFF. The CDR3 nucleotides read TGCGCCAGCAGCTTAACCACTAGTTACTCCTACAATGAGCAGTTCTTC. V gene TRBV5-1 combines with J gene TRBJ2-1; perhaps TRBD2 as D (5 bases). The V gene's germline CDR1 is SGHRS and CDR2 YFSETQ. V lost 2 bases and J 0 bases, leaving 12 bases between the germline ends. The CDR3 runs 16 residues.

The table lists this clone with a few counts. The CDR3 DNA is TGTGCCACCCTTGAGCCACCCTGGAATGAAAAACTGTTTTTT. It translates to CATLEPPWNEKLFF. V usage is TRBV28 and J usage is TRBJ1-4; D unclear. With 10 bases removed from V and 5 bases from J, the gap between germline ends came to 17 bases. The V gene's germline CDR1 is MDHEN and CDR2 SYDVKM. The CDR3 spans 14 residues.

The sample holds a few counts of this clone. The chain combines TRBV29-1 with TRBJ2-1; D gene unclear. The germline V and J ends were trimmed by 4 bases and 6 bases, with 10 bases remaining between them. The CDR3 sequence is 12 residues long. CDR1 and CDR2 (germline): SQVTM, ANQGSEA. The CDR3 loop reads CSVVVQFNEQFF. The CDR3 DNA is TGCAGCGTTGTTGTCCAGTTCAATGAGCAGTTCTTC.

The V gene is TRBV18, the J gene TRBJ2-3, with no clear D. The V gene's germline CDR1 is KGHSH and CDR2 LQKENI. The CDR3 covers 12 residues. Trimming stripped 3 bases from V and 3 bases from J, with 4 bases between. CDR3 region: CASSPETDTQYF. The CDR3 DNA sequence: TGTGCCAGCTCACCGGAGACAGATACGCAGTATTTT. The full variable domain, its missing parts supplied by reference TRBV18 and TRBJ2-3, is NAGVMQNPRHLVRRRGQEARLRCSPMKGHSHVYWYRQLPEEGLKFMVYLQKENIIDESGMPKERFSAEFPKEGPSILRIQQVVRGDSAAYFCASSPETDTQYFGPGTRLTVL.

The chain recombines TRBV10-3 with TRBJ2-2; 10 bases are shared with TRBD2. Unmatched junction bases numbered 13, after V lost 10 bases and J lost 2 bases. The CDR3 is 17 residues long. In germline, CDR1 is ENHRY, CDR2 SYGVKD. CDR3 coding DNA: TGTGCCACCGGGACAGCTAGCGGGAGCGCCAACACCGGGGAGCTGTTTTTT. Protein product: CATGTASGSANTGELFF.

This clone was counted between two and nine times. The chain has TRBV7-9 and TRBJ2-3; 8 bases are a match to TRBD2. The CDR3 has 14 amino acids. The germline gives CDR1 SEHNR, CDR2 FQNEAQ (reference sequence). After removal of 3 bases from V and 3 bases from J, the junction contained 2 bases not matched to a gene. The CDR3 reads CASSLSGRTDTQYF. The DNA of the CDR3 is TGTGCCAGCAGCTTGAGCGGGAGAACAGATACGCAGTATTTT.

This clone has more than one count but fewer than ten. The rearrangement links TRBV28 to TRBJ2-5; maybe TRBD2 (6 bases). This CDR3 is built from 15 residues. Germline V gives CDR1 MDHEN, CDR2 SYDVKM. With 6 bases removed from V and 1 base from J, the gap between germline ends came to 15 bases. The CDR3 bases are TGTGCCAGCAGAAATTGGGGACTGGGCCAAGAGACCCAGTACTTC. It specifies CASRNWGLGQETQYF.

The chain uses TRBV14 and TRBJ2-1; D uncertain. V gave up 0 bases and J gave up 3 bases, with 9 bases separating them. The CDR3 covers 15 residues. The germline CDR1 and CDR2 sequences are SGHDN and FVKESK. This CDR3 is CASSQDLGSYNEQFF. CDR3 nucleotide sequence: TGTGCCAGCAGCCAAGATCTCGGTAGCTACAATGAGCAGTTCTTC.

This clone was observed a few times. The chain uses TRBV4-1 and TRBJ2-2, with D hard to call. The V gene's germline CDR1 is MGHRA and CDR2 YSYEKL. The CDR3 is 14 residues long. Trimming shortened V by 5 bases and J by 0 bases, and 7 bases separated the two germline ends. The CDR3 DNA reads TGCGCCAGCAGCTTACAATCGAACACCGGGGAGCTGTTTTTT. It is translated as CASSLQSNTGELFF.

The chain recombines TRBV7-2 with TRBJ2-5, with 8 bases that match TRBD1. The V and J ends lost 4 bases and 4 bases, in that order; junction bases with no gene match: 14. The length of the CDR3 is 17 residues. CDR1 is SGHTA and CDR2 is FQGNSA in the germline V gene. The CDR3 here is CASSSVTGATGRETQYF. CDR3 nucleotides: TGTGCCAGCAGCTCGGTGACAGGGGCGACTGGACGAGAGACCCAGTACTTC.

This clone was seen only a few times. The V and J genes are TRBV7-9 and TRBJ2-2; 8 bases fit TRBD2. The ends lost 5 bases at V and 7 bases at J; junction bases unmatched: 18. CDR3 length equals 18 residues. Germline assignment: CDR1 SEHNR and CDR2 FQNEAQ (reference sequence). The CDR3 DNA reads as TGTGCCAGCAGCCCTAGCGGGCGGGCCACAACGAAGATCGGGGAGCTGTTTTTT. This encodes CASSPSGRATTKIGELFF.

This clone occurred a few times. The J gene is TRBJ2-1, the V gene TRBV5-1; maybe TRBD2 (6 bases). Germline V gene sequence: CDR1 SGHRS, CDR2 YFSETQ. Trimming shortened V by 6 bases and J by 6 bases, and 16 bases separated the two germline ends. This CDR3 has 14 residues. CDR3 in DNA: TGCGCCAGCAATCCGACTAGTCCTTCCAATGAGCAGTTCTTC. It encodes CASNPTSPSNEQFF.